This is a list of T cell receptor beta chains from one sample in a study of blood T cell repertoires in COVID-19. This table comes from immunoSEQ multiplex PCR, and its TCRdb copy is limited to in-frame clones, with some not included. The sample contains roughly 290,000 clones, approximately 86% of which appear only once. The sequenced material came from peripheral blood. The source of these receptors is a woman in her twenties or thirties who had recovered from COVID-19. Both conserved end residues are part of each CDR3. The order of the fields is J gene, clone size, D gene, V gene, CDR3 DNA, CDR3 protein. A D gene is named only where the DNA matches it firmly. Clone size, where shown, is once, few, many, or a class for clones that have expanded.

TRBJ2-2 NA NA TRBV29-1 TGCAGCGTTGAAGATGAGCCCGGGTTCGCCGGGGAGCTGTTTTTT CSVEDEPGFAGELFF
TRBJ2-7 NA TRBD2 TRBV13 TGTGCCAGCAGCTTAACAATTCCCGGGACGGGAGGCTACGAGCAGTACTTC CASSLTIPGTGGYEQYF
TRBJ2-3 NA TRBD2 TRBV5-4 TGTGCCAGCAGCTTGAGTAGCGGGGGGGATACGCAGTATTTT CASSLSSGGDTQYF
TRBJ2-5 NA TRBD2 TRBV15 TGTGCCACCAGCAGAGGGACTAGCGGGGAGACCCAGTACTTC CATSRGTSGETQYF
TRBJ2-1 NA TRBD2 TRBV10-3 TGTGCCGGCACTAGCGGATCCTACAATGAGCAGTTCTTC CAGTSGSYNEQFF
TRBJ2-7 NA TRBD1 TRBV19 TGTGCCAGTAGTATTGGGACAGGGACCTACGAGCAGTACTTC CASSIGTGTYEQYF
TRBJ2-1 NA TRBD1 TRBV5-4 TGTGCCAGCAGCTACAGGGGGAATGAGCAGTTCTTC CASSYRGNEQFF
TRBJ1-2 NA NA TRBV7-2 TGTGCCAGCAGCATAACTAAGGACTCTCACTATGGCTACACCTTC CASSITKDSHYGYTF
TRBJ1-2 NA NA TRBV20-1 TGCAGCACGAGACAGTGGTATGGCTACACCTTC CSTRQWYGYTF
TRBJ2-1 NA NA TRBV5-1 TGCGCCAGCAGCTTGGAGGGCGGGGGCGGAAATGAGCAGTTCTTC CASSLEGGGGNEQFF
TRBJ2-5 once TRBD2 TRBV13 TGTGCCAGCAGCTTCTATCAGTTCTCGGGACTAGAGGAGACCCAGTACTTC CASSFYQFSGLEETQYF
TRBJ2-7 NA NA TRBV6-2/TRBV6-3 TGTGCCAGCAGTTACCCCATGAGAGGAGAGCAGTACTTC CASSYPMRGEQYF
TRBJ2-7 NA TRBD2 TRBV27 TGTGCCAGCAGTTTCAGTCGGATGGGACTAGTAACTTACGAGCAGTACTTC CASSFSRMGLVTYEQYF
TRBJ2-6 NA NA TRBV7-6 TGTGCCAGCAGCTTAGTACAGAGCTCTGGGGCCAACGTCCTGACTTTC CASSLVQSSGANVLTF
TRBJ2-7 NA TRBD2 TRBV14 TGTGCCAGCAGCCAGGGACCGGGACTAGCGGGACCACTTGCCACTCGCGAGCAGTACTTC CASSQGPGLAGPLATREQYF
TRBJ2-3 NA TRBD2 TRBV5-4 TGTGCCAGCAGCGGCCGACTAGCGGGGTTTGGAGATACGCAGTATTTT CASSGRLAGFGDTQYF
TRBJ2-2 NA TRBD2 TRBV18 TGTGCCAGCTCACCACGGCCAGCGGGGGCCACCGGGGAGCTGTTTTTT CASSPRPAGATGELFF
TRBJ1-2 NA TRBD1 TRBV28 TGTGCCAGCAGTTCATCCTCGACAGGGGGGGACTATGGCTACACCTTC CASSSSSTGGDYGYTF
TRBJ1-5 NA TRBD1 TRBV5-6 TGTGCCAGCAGCTTGGCAGGGGGCCATCAGCCCCAGCATTTT CASSLAGGHQPQHF
TRBJ1-6 NA NA TRBV2 TGTGCCAGCAGTGAATCCCAGGTGAATTCACCCCTCCACTTT CASSESQVNSPLHF
TRBJ1-4 once TRBD1 TRBV6-6 TGTGCCAGCAGACCCCAGGGGGAAAATGAAAAACTGTTTTTT CASRPQGENEKLFF
TRBJ2-5 NA TRBD1 TRBV2 TGTGCCAGCACACCACCGGGACAGGGGATGGGGACCCAGTACTTC CASTPPGQGMGTQYF
TRBJ2-1 NA NA TRBV5-1 TGCGCCAGCAGCTTGGGCGGAAGAGGGTATGAGCAGTTCTTC CASSLGGRGYEQFF
TRBJ1-2 once NA TRBV5-1 TGCGCCAGCAGCGAGGGTAGGGCGGGAGGCTACACCTTC CASSEGRAGGYTF
TRBJ2-1 once TRBD1 TRBV30 TGTGCCTGGAGTTTGCAGGGGGCCTACAATGAGCAGTTCTTC CAWSLQGAYNEQFF
TRBJ1-2 once NA TRBV29-1 TGCAGCGTGAGGGGGATACTATCGAGCGATGGCTACACCTTC CSVRGILSSDGYTF
TRBJ1-2 NA NA TRBV19 TGTGCCAGTAGTATAGGGGGGCGCGATAACTATGGCTACACCTTC CASSIGGRDNYGYTF
TRBJ1-6 NA TRBD1 TRBV7-2 TGTGCCAGCAGCTCGTACAGGGGGCGAGGGTCCTATAATTCACCCCTCCACTTT CASSSYRGRGSYNSPLHF
TRBJ1-4 NA TRBD1 TRBV5-6 TGTGCCAGCAGTCAGGACAGGGGAGGGAATAGTGAAAAACTGTTTTTT CASSQDRGGNSEKLFF
TRBJ2-3 NA NA TRBV11-2 TGTGCCAGCAGCTTAGCCGGGGGGCCCACAGATACGCAGTATTTT CASSLAGGPTDTQYF
TRBJ2-7 NA NA TRBV20-1 TGCAGTGCTAGTACCGGGGGTGAGTGGGAGCAGTACTTC CSASTGGEWEQYF
TRBJ1-2 NA TRBD1 TRBV3-1/TRBV3-2 TGTGCCAGCAGCCAAAGGGGACAGGGCCCCGCTGGGTTATCTGGCTACACCTTC CASSQRGQGPAGLSGYTF
TRBJ1-1 NA NA TRBV5-6 TGTGCCAGCAGCTTATCGCAGGGGACTGAAGCTTTCTTT CASSLSQGTEAFF
TRBJ2-5 NA TRBD1 TRBV7-2 TGTGCCAGCAGCTTAGTCGGACAGGGGGCAGGAGAGACCCAGTACTTC CASSLVGQGAGETQYF
TRBJ2-7 NA NA TRBV5-5 TGTGCCAGCAGCTTGCCTGCTGGACACAATTCCTACGAGCAGTACTTC CASSLPAGHNSYEQYF
TRBJ2-7 NA TRBD1 TRBV7-9 TGTGCCAGCAGCCAGACAGGGGGCTTGGACGAGCAGTACTTC CASSQTGGLDEQYF
TRBJ2-5 NA TRBD1 TRBV5-4 TGTGCCAGCCGTGGACAGGGTGGAGAGACCCAGTACTTC CASRGQGGETQYF
TRBJ2-1 NA NA TRBV5-6 TGTGCCAGCAGTTCGACAGGTTACAATGAGCAGTTCTTC CASSSTGYNEQFF
TRBJ1-6 NA TRBD1 TRBV18 TGTGCCAGCTCACCGAGGACAGGAGGAAATTCACCCCTCCACTTT CASSPRTGGNSPLHF
TRBJ1-1 NA NA TRBV19 TGTGCCAGTAGTATACAAGGCAGCGTCACTGAAGCTTTCTTT CASSIQGSVTEAFF
TRBJ1-2 NA NA TRBV5-1 TGCGCCAGCAGCTTAACAGGTCATGGGCTCTATGGCTACACCTTC CASSLTGHGLYGYTF
TRBJ2-7 NA NA TRBV19 TGTGCCAGTAGTCTGTACGGGGAGGATCCTTACGAGCAGTACTTC CASSLYGEDPYEQYF